These 19 T cell receptor beta chains came from one sample sequenced in a study of OX40 agonist ivuxolimab in advanced cancers. TCRdb keeps only in-frame clones here, not all; method: immunoSEQ multiplex PCR. The sample records just under 65,000 clones, approximately 85% being singletons. This material consisted of CD4+ or CD8+ T cells sorted from blood, taken in a trial of the OX40 agonist ivuxolimab. The receptors come from an adult with an advanced solid tumor such as melanoma, head and neck, liver or kidney cancer.

V and J are TRBV9 and TRBJ1-2, with 7 positions matching TRBD1. This CDR3 is built from 13 residues. Germline lookup yields CDR1 SGDLS and CDR2 YYNGEE. Trimming removed 3 bases from V and 8 bases from J; junction bases left unmatched: 7. The CDR3 loop reads CASSAINRGGYTF. The CDR3, as DNA: TGTGCCAGCAGCGCGATTAACAGGGGCGGCTACACCTTC.

V gene TRBV4-3 combines with J gene TRBJ2-5; D remains unclear. The CDR3 extends over 15 amino acids. The V end lost 1 base, the J end lost 2 bases, and 11 bases lay between the germline ends. Germline V CDR1 and CDR2: LGHNA, YSLEER. The CDR3 reads CASSQGERLQETQYF. DNA of the CDR3: TGCGCCAGCAGCCAAGGAGAAAGATTACAAGAGACCCAGTACTTC.

The rearrangement uses TRBV18 and TRBJ2-1, with D perhaps assigned TRBD1 or TRBD2 (6 bases each). CDR3 length: 16 residues. The V end lost 0 bases, the J end lost 2 bases, and 11 bases lay between the germline ends. Germline lookup yields CDR1 KGHSH and CDR2 LQKENI. This CDR3 is CASSPPNGGAYNEQFF. CDR3 sequence (DNA): TGTGCCAGCTCACCACCGAACGGGGGCGCCTACAATGAGCAGTTCTTC.

This chain links TRBV7-8 with TRBJ2-5, with D perhaps matching TRBD1 (5 bases). Matching the DNA end better, TRBJ2-7 makes the J call doubtful. The CDR3 loop spans 12 amino acids. CDR1 and CDR2 (germline): SGHVS, FQNEAQ. As DNA, the CDR3 is TGTGCCAGCAGCTTAGAGGGGTTCGAGCAGTACTTC. This codes for CASSLEGFEQYF.

The chain employs TRBV7-8 and TRBJ2-3; TRBD1 agrees at 7 bases. CDR3 length: 14 residues. With 5 bases clipped from V and 5 bases from J, the junction kept 7 bases outside the gene matches. Germline V CDR1 and CDR2: SGHVS, FQNEAQ. CDR3 sequence reads: CASSLWTGEDTQYF. The CDR3 DNA reads TGTGCCAGCAGCCTGTGGACAGGCGAAGATACGCAGTATTTT.

The chain links TRBV5-4 to TRBJ1-1, with 7 positions matching TRBD1. Germline V gene sequence: CDR1 SGHNT, CDR2 YYREEE (reference sequence). The CDR3 runs 13 residues. V shed 2 bases, J shed 4 bases, and the junction held 2 bases outside the gene matches. CDR3 amino acids: CASSFNRGTEAFF. In DNA form, the CDR3 reads TGTGCCAGCAGCTTCAACAGGGGCACTGAAGCTTTCTTT. The full variable domain, completed using reference TRBV5-4 and TRBJ1-1, is ETGVTQSPTHLIKTRGQQVTLRCSSQSGHNTVSWYQQALGQGPQFIFQYYREEENGRGNFPPRFSGLQFPNYSSELNVNALELDDSALYLCASSFNRGTEAFFGQGTRLTVV.

V is TRBV30 and J is TRBJ1-1, with no clear D. The CDR3 totals 13 residues. Germline-derived CDR1 and CDR2 are GTSNPN and SVGIG (reference sequence). V gave up 0 bases and J gave up 1 base, with 6 bases separating them. CDR3 in DNA: TGTGCCTGGAGTGTACAAGGGAACACTGAAGCTTTCTTT. It is translated as CAWSVQGNTEAFF.

V gene TRBV7-9 combines with J gene TRBJ2-7; D possibly uses TRBD1 or TRBD2 (5 bases each). V lost 7 bases and J lost 2, with 15 bases in between. The germline V gene has CDR1 SEHNR and CDR2 FQNEAQ (reference sequence). There are 14 residues in the CDR3. This CDR3 reads CASTEGTATYEQYF. CDR3 nucleotides: TGTGCCAGCACCGAAGGGACGGCCACCTACGAGCAGTACTTC.

The chain is built from TRBV7-2 and TRBJ1-2; 10 bases match TRBD1. After removal of 5 bases from V and 6 bases from J, the junction contained 6 bases not matched to a gene. Germline CDR1 SGHTA, CDR2 FQGNSA. The length of the CDR3 is 14 residues. The CDR3 protein is CASSPRTGGHGYTF. CDR3 DNA: TGTGCCAGCAGCCCCCGGACAGGGGGACATGGCTACACCTTC.

In regard to this clone: The junction shows a germline mismatch at one end, possibly a read error. The J gene is TRBJ1-1, the V gene TRBV7-7; D is ambiguous. Germline CDR1 SSHAT, CDR2 FNYEAQ (reference sequence). CDR3 size: 13 residues. Here the CDR3 reads CASSEGLGGEAFF. CDR3 sequence (DNA): TGTGCTAGCAGCGAAGGGTTGGGCGGTGAAGCTTTCTTT.

In this sample, this clone turned up once. The chain employs TRBV10-3 and TRBJ1-5; tentatively, D is TRBD1 (5 bases). CDR1 is ENHRY and CDR2 is SYGVKD in the germline V gene. The CDR3 has 14 amino acids. Between the trimmed V and J ends, which lost 0 bases and 2 bases, there was a span of 5 bases. The CDR3 DNA is TGTGCCATCAGTGAGTCAGGGGGCAATCAGCCCCAGCATTTT. Translation: CAISESGGNQPQHF.

The V gene is TRBV30, the J gene TRBJ2-7; 10 bases map to TRBD1. Germline V gene sequence: CDR1 GTSNPN, CDR2 SVGIG (reference sequence). The CDR3 length is 15 residues. With V trimmed by 2 bases and J by 3 bases, 7 bases remained unmatched. CDR3 in DNA: TGTGCCTGGAGTTCTCCGGGACAGGGGTTCTACGAGCAGTACTTC. Translation: CAWSSPGQGFYEQYF.

The CDR3 DNA reads as TGTGCCAGCAGCTTCTACCTAGCCCTCGGGAGCTCCTACAATGAGCAGTTCTTC. It encodes CASSFYLALGSSYNEQFF. J is TRBJ2-1 and V is TRBV7-2; D is possibly TRBD2 (6 bases). CDR1 is SGHTA and CDR2 is FQGNSA in the germline V gene. The CDR3 extends over 18 amino acids. V lost 3 bases, J lost 0 bases, and 18 bases lay in between. The whole variable domain, remainder taken from reference TRBV7-2 and TRBJ2-1, is GAGVSQSPSNKVTEKGKDVELRCDPISGHTALYWYRQSLGQGLEFLIYFQGNSAPDKSGLPSDRFSAERTGGSVSTLTIQRTQQEDSAVYLCASSFYLALGSSYNEQFFGPGTRLTVL.

The V and J genes are TRBV30 and TRBJ1-2, with D perhaps matching TRBD1 (6 bases). Per germline, CDR1 GTSNPN and CDR2 SVGIG (reference sequence). V lost 5 bases and J 5 bases, leaving 18 bases between the germline ends. The CDR3 length is 14 residues. CDR3 in DNA: TGTGCCTGGGGCATCGGGGGCAATAGATATGGCTACACCTTC. Translating it yields CAWGIGGNRYGYTF.

The rearrangement joins TRBV7-9 to TRBJ1-5, with unresolved D. Germline CDR1 reads SEHNR; CDR2 reads FQNEAQ (reference sequence). V was trimmed by 8 bases and J by 0 bases, leaving 8 bases between them. The CDR3 length is 13 residues. The CDR3 sequence: CASSPYSNQPQHF. The CDR3 coding sequence is TGTGCCAGCTCCCCTTATAGCAATCAGCCCCAGCATTTT.

The V and J genes are TRBV5-4 and TRBJ1-2, with D tentatively TRBD1 (5 bases). From germline, CDR1 is SGHNT and CDR2 YYREEE (reference sequence). CDR3 size: 15 residues. The ends were cut back, 0 bases at V and 0 bases at J, with 9 bases in the middle. The CDR3, as DNA: TGTGCCAGCAGCTTGGGGGGCCTAACTAACTATGGCTACACCTTC. This sequence encodes CASSLGGLTNYGYTF.

The V gene is TRBV7-6, the J gene TRBJ2-7; D assignment may be TRBD1 or TRBD2 (5 bases each). Trimming took off 2 bases at V and 6 bases at J, with 17 bases between the two ends. Per the germline V gene, CDR1 is SGHVS and CDR2 is FNYEAQ. The CDR3 has 15 amino acids. CDR3 coding DNA: TGTGCCAGCAGCTTAAGCACAGGTGGACTGGGCGAGCAGTACTTC. Its protein is CASSLSTGGLGEQYF.

The chain employs TRBV18 and TRBJ2-5, with D maybe TRBD1 (5 bases). Looked up from germline, CDR1 is KGHSH and CDR2 is LQKENI. The CDR3 spans 14 residues. Trimming left V 0 bases short and J 5 bases short, with 10 bases between. The CDR3 spells CASSPPSRGETQYF. CDR3 coding DNA: TGTGCCAGCTCACCACCGAGTAGGGGCGAGACCCAGTACTTC.

This chain links TRBV7-2 with TRBJ2-2; D unresolved. This CDR3 has 13 amino acids. CDR1 is SGHTA and CDR2 is FQGNSA in the germline V gene. Trimming left V 9 bases short and J 4 bases short, with 12 bases between. CDR3 in amino acids: CASFSLSTGELFF. CDR3 nucleotides: TGTGCCAGTTTTTCCCTCAGCACCGGGGAGCTGTTTTTT.